The T cell receptor (beta chain) under discussion was sequenced for a study of T cells in Graves' hyperthyroidism and ophthalmopathy. Study findings and constraints: A median 6.5 months before onset, the model predicted ophthalmopathy.

V gave up 1 base and J gave up 7 bases, with 29 bases separating them. The germline CDR1 and CDR2 sequences are DFQATT and SNEGSKA (reference sequence). This CDR3 is 18 amino acids long. Researchers amplified the TCR beta CDR3 regions from RNA transcripts. TCR CDR3 regions were first amplified by RT-PCR with HTBI primers. One entry per CDR3 protein, called by TCRdb with MiXCR from the multiplex PCR reads. The table lists roughly 500,000 distinct CDR3 sequences, 15% to 20% of them singletons. This clonotype has ten or more counts. Its antigen is not known. The clonotype originates from a woman aged 30 to 39 with Graves' ophthalmopathy. This chain connects TRBV20-1 to TRBJ2-7, with a possible D match to TRBD1 (6 bases). Material for sequencing was blood. The DNA of the CDR3 is TGCAGTGCTAGAGCGGACAGCCACGTTTTGGGGAGAAAGGGTGAGCAGTACTTC. Protein sequence: CSARADSHVLGRKGEQYF.